These 14 T cell receptor beta chains share one sample of origin, sequenced in a study of T cell changes during pregnancy in multiple sclerosis. Here immunoSEQ multiplex PCR was the method, and the copy in TCRdb shows in-frame clones only, minus some. In the table there are approximately 50,000 clones, around 90% of which are singletons. This sample comprised peripheral blood, obtained in the second trimester of pregnancy. Receptors were obtained from a female donor with multiple sclerosis, enrolled in a pregnancy study.

The chain couples TRBV18 to TRBJ2-3, with 7 bases matching TRBD1. Germline loops: CDR1 KGHSH, CDR2 LQKENI. Trimming cost V 8 bases and J 4 bases; bases outside gene matches: 6. CDR3 length equals 13 residues. CDR3 sequence: CASADRAPDTQYF. For the CDR3, the DNA is TGTGCCAGCGCCGACAGGGCCCCAGATACGCAGTATTTT.

V and J are TRBV9 and TRBJ1-2, with 7 bases matching TRBD1. The V gene's germline CDR1 is SGDLS and CDR2 YYNGEE. The CDR3 runs 13 residues. With V trimmed by 4 bases and J by 4 bases, 4 bases remained unmatched. CDR3 sequence: CASSPTGPYGYTF. The DNA for the CDR3 is TGTGCCAGCAGCCCGACAGGGCCCTATGGCTACACCTTC.

The rearrangement uses TRBV7-9 and TRBJ1-1; perhaps TRBD1 as D (5 bases). This CDR3 comprises 13 residues. V lost 2 bases, J lost 11 bases, and 15 bases lay in between. Germline V gene sequence: CDR1 SEHNR, CDR2 FQNEAQ (reference sequence). The CDR3 nucleotides read TGTGCCAGCAGCTTATACTTTGGGGGGGAGGCTTTCTTT. Translated, it gives CASSLYFGGEAFF.

The chain employs TRBV2 and TRBJ2-7, with TRBD2 matching 9 bases. Germline V gene sequence: CDR1 SNHLY, CDR2 FYNNEI. This CDR3 comprises 14 residues. V gave up 6 bases and J gave up 2 bases; unmatched junction bases: 5. DNA of the CDR3: TGTGCCAGCAGGGGACTAGCACTCACCTACGAGCAGTACTTC. This translates into CASRGLALTYEQYF.

The chain carries TRBV27 and TRBJ1-2; 9 bases are shared with TRBD1. Germline CDR1 MNHEY, CDR2 SMNVEV (reference sequence). This CDR3 is 15 amino acids long. V lost 5 bases, J lost 7 bases, and 11 bases stayed unmatched. CDR3 region: CASSESRDRAGGYTF. CDR3 in DNA: TGTGCCAGCAGTGAAAGCCGGGACAGGGCGGGTGGCTACACCTTC.

V usage is TRBV5-6 and J usage is TRBJ2-1; D may be TRBD1 (6 bases). CDR3 length: 16 residues. Germline-derived CDR1 and CDR2 are SGHDT and YYEEEE. V lost 2 bases to trimming and J lost 2 bases, with 14 bases between them. CDR3 DNA: TGTGCCAGCAGCTTTGGGGGCCCGCTTACCTACAATGAGCAGTTCTTC. Its protein is CASSFGGPLTYNEQFF.

The rearrangement links TRBV18 to TRBJ1-2; D is undetermined. In germline, CDR1 is KGHSH, CDR2 LQKENI. V lost 3 bases and J 5 bases, leaving 25 bases between the germline ends. The CDR3 is made up of 18 amino acids. The CDR3 reads CASSPPQRVMSSKYGYTF. Written as DNA, the CDR3 is TGTGCCAGCTCACCGCCACAGAGGGTAATGTCGAGTAAATATGGCTACACCTTC.

V and J are TRBV5-1 and TRBJ2-5, with D unresolved. V was trimmed by 0 bases and J by 5 bases, leaving 11 bases between them. Germline CDR1 and CDR2: SGHRS and YFSETQ. The CDR3 spans 14 residues. The CDR3 nucleotides are TGCGCCAGCAGCTTGGATGGTTTCAGGGAGACCCAGTACTTC. Its translation is CASSLDGFRETQYF.

This clone showed up just a few times. The chain joins TRBV28 to TRBJ2-1, with unresolved D. The CDR3 runs to 14 residues. Germline V gene lookup returns CDR1 MDHEN and CDR2 SYDVKM. The ends were cut back, 2 bases at V and 2 bases at J, with 7 bases in the middle. CDR3 amino acids: CASSLQAPYNEQFF. In DNA, the CDR3 is TGTGCCAGCAGTTTACAGGCCCCCTACAATGAGCAGTTCTTC.

This chain joins TRBV7-2 and TRBJ2-7; D not resolved. CDR3 length: 14 residues. The germline V gene encodes CDR1 SGHTA and CDR2 FQGNSA. Trimming removed 1 base from V and 4 bases from J, with 11 bases in between. The CDR3 here is CASSLGGDQYEQYF. CDR3 coding DNA: TGTGCCAGCAGCTTAGGTGGTGATCAGTACGAGCAGTACTTC. Looking up the rest from reference TRBV7-2 and TRBJ2-7 gives the full variable domain: GAGVSQSPSNKVTEKGKDVELRCDPISGHTALYWYRQSLGQGLEFLIYFQGNSAPDKSGLPSDRFSAERTGGSVSTLTIQRTQQEDSAVYLCASSLGGDQYEQYFGPGTRLTVT.

This clone was detected only once. The CDR3 reads CASMREPNTGELFF. The DNA of the CDR3 is TGCGCCAGCATGAGGGAGCCGAACACCGGGGAGCTGTTTTTT. The gene calls are TRBV5-1 and TRBJ2-2, with a tentative D call TRBD2 (5 bases). CDR1 SGHRS and CDR2 YFSETQ come from the germline V gene. This CDR3 region has 14 residues. Trimming pared 6 bases from V and 0 bases from J, leaving 9 bases between.

The J gene is TRBJ1-2, the V gene TRBV6-1; D not certain. CDR1 is MNHNS, CDR2 SASEGT, per germline. CDR3 length: 16 residues. The V gene lost 2 bases and the J gene lost 4 bases, with 17 bases spanning the gap. CDR3 coding DNA: TGTGCCAGCAGTGAACCGGCCAGCCCACTAGGCTATGGCTACACCTTC. Its translation is CASSEPASPLGYGYTF.

V and J are TRBV9 and TRBJ2-3, with no clear D. This CDR3 comprises 16 residues. V dropped 0 bases and J dropped 0 bases, with 11 bases sitting between them. Looked up from germline, CDR1 is SGDLS and CDR2 is YYNGEE. In DNA, the CDR3 is TGTGCCAGCAGCGTAGGGGCTTTTGATAGCACAGATACGCAGTATTTT. It encodes CASSVGAFDSTDTQYF. Complete variable domain (other parts from reference TRBV9 and TRBJ2-3): DSGVTQTPKHLITATGQRVTLRCSPRSGDLSVYWYQQSLDQGLQFLIQYYNGEERAKGNILERFSAQQFPDLHSELNLSSLELGDSALYFCASSVGAFDSTDTQYFGPGTRLTVL.

As DNA, the CDR3 is TGCGCCAGCAGCCATCCTTGGGCCCCAGACGCTGAAGCTTTCTTT. Protein sequence: CASSHPWAPDAEAFF. The rearrangement joins TRBV4-1 to TRBJ1-1, with unresolved D. Trimming pared 3 bases from V and 6 bases from J, leaving 17 bases between. The CDR3 runs to 15 residues. Germline assignment: CDR1 MGHRA and CDR2 YSYEKL.